The 24 T cell receptor beta chains reported below all come from one sample, sequenced in a study of cytomegalovirus exposure and HLA in healthy donors. Primers: 60 Vbeta forward and 13 Jbeta reverse. Libraries were prepared by immunoSEQ multiplex PCR; TCRdb keeps only in-frame clonotypes and omits some of them. The sample shows some 190,000 clones, around 80% of them seen only once. Sequencing was done on a sample of PBMCs. These receptors were taken from a girl aged 10 to 17 in good health and CMV-seropositive.

The gene calls are TRBV27 and TRBJ2-7, with a tentative D call TRBD1 (5 bases). Trimming took off 8 bases at V and 0 bases at J, with 5 bases between the two ends. Germline V gene sequence: CDR1 MNHEY, CDR2 SMNVEV (reference sequence). The CDR3 contains 11 residues. The CDR3 nucleotides are TGTGCCAGCGGGGCCTCCTACGAGCAGTACTTC. It yields the protein CASGASYEQYF.

V is TRBV6-1 and J is TRBJ1-6; TRBD1 might be the D (5 bases). This CDR3 is built from 15 residues. Germline loops: CDR1 MNHNS, CDR2 SASEGT. V was trimmed by 0 bases and J by 9 bases, leaving 12 bases between them. The CDR3: CASSEASRGISPLHF. CDR3 nucleotide sequence: TGTGCCAGCAGTGAAGCGTCACGGGGGATTTCACCCCTCCACTTT.

This clone was counted only a few times. The J gene is TRBJ2-5, the V gene TRBV7-7; 10 nucleotides match TRBD1. From germline, CDR1 is SSHAT and CDR2 FNYEAQ (reference sequence). The V segment lost 5 bases and the J segment 4 bases; nucleotides outside the gene matches: 10. CDR3 length equals 16 residues. CDR3 nucleotide sequence: TGTGCCAGCAGCCCACGGGACAGGGGCAGAGGAGAGACCCAGTACTTC. Translation: CASSPRDRGRGETQYF.

The chain joins TRBV7-9 to TRBJ2-1; 9 bases fit TRBD2. Germline V gives CDR1 SEHNR, CDR2 FQNEAQ (reference sequence). V lost 6 bases and J lost 7; bases outside the gene matches: 7. The CDR3 has 14 residues. The CDR3 DNA reads as TGTGCCAGCAGTCTTAGCGGGAGCGGGAATGAGCAGTTCTTC. As protein: CASSLSGSGNEQFF.

The CDR3 loop reads CASSFAGFQETQYF. CDR3 DNA sequence: TGTGCCAGCAGCTTCGCGGGATTTCAAGAGACCCAGTACTTC. The chain uses TRBV7-2 and TRBJ2-5; a weak D match, TRBD2 (6 bases). The V end was cut by 3 bases, the J end by 2 bases, with 10 bases between. The CDR3 is 14 amino acids. Germline V lookup: CDR1 SGHTA, CDR2 FQGNSA.

This clone was seen a few times. This sequence joins TRBV5-6 and TRBJ2-7, with D perhaps matching TRBD1 (5 bases). Between the trimmed V and J ends, which lost 0 bases and 7 bases, there was a span of 14 bases. The germline V gene has CDR1 SGHDT and CDR2 YYEEEE. The CDR3 is 14 residues long. CDR3 sequence reads: CASSLDQGSREQYF. CDR3 sequence (DNA): TGTGCCAGCAGCTTGGATCAGGGCTCGCGGGAGCAGTACTTC.

The rearrangement uses TRBV2 and TRBJ2-7; tentatively, D is TRBD1 (5 bases). This CDR3 contains 16 residues. CDR1 is SNHLY and CDR2 is FYNNEI in the germline V gene. V lost 4 bases to trimming and J lost 0 bases, with 16 bases between them. CDR3 in DNA: TGTGCCAGCAGTGTTGGCAGGGTTGCGAGCTCCTACGAGCAGTACTTC. Translating it yields CASSVGRVASSYEQYF.

The J gene is TRBJ2-2, the V gene TRBV19; no definite D call. CDR3 length: 12 residues. CDR1 and CDR2 (germline): LNHDA, SQIVND (reference sequence). With 7 bases removed from V and 4 bases from J, the gap between germline ends came to 7 bases. CDR3 nucleotides: TGTGCCAGTACCCAGGCCACCGGGGAGCTGTTTTTT. This sequence encodes CASTQATGELFF.

This clone has just a few counts. V and J are TRBV11-1 and TRBJ1-1, with D possibly TRBD1 on 5 matching bases. V shed 1 base and J shed 4 bases, with 13 bases lying between them. The CDR3 length is 15 residues. Germline CDR1 reads SGHAT; CDR2 reads FQDESV (reference sequence). CDR3 region: CASSLGSGRVTEAFF. In DNA form, the CDR3 reads TGTGCCAGCAGCTTAGGGTCGGGCAGGGTCACTGAAGCTTTCTTT.

The chain joins TRBV25-1 to TRBJ1-2; possibly TRBD1 for D (6 bases). In germline, CDR1 is MGHDK, CDR2 SYGVNS. The CDR3 is 17 amino acids. V lost 3 bases and J lost 1, with 18 bases in between. CDR3 nucleotide sequence: TGTGCCAGCAGTGACCGCGACAGTCTCAGGGGTAACTATGGCTACACCTTC. Translated: CASSDRDSLRGNYGYTF.

The gene calls are TRBV18 and TRBJ1-5; D not resolved. Trimming removed 3 bases from V and 0 bases from J, with 6 bases in between. This CDR3 has 14 residues. Germline CDR1 and CDR2: KGHSH and LQKENI. DNA for the CDR3: TGTGCCAGCTCACCCGGGGATAGCAATCAGCCCCAGCATTTT. It encodes CASSPGDSNQPQHF.

This chain's CDR3 is CASSLDGAIWTDTQYF. DNA for the CDR3: TGTGCCAGCAGCTTAGATGGGGCAATCTGGACAGATACGCAGTATTTT. The genes are TRBV7-2 and TRBJ2-3, with a tentative D call TRBD1 (5 bases). This CDR3 spans 16 amino acids. The V and J ends lost 1 base and 3 bases respectively, with 14 bases between them. Germline V gene data show CDR1 as SGHTA and CDR2 as FQGNSA.

The chain uses TRBV19 and TRBJ2-3; 13 bases line up with TRBD2. Germline CDR1 LNHDA, CDR2 SQIVND (reference sequence). Trimming cost V 3 bases and J 5 bases; bases outside gene matches: 5. The CDR3 runs 16 residues. Written as DNA, the CDR3 is TGTGCCAGTAGTATCGGACTAGCGGGAGTTGAAGATACGCAGTATTTT. It encodes CASSIGLAGVEDTQYF.

This chain uses TRBV6-6 with TRBJ2-4; D call uncertain. V lost 6 bases, J lost 2 bases, and 17 bases lay in between. The length of the CDR3 is 16 residues. The germline gives CDR1 MNHNY, CDR2 SVGAGI (reference sequence). The chain's CDR3 is CASRTGSPGPKNIQYF. CDR3 coding DNA: TGTGCCAGCAGAACCGGGTCCCCTGGCCCCAAAAACATTCAGTACTTC.

The rearrangement links TRBV6-5 to TRBJ1-5; D gene uncertain. The V end lost 2 bases, the J end lost 5 bases, and 10 bases lay between the germline ends. The CDR3 is 14 amino acids. Germline V gives CDR1 MNHEY, CDR2 SVGAGI. The CDR3 DNA reads as TGTGCCAGCAGTTACGGCAGCGACCATCAGCCCCAGCATTTT. Its translation is CASSYGSDHQPQHF.

This chain uses TRBV7-9 with TRBJ2-2; maybe TRBD1 (6 bases). V lost 4 bases and J 5 bases, leaving 11 bases between the germline ends. The CDR3 loop spans 14 amino acids. Germline V gene data show CDR1 as SEHNR and CDR2 as FQNEAQ (reference sequence). CDR3 sequence (DNA): TGTGCCAGCAGCTCACGGACAGTTACCGGGGAGCTGTTTTTT. Its protein is CASSSRTVTGELFF.

This clone was picked up one time. The rearrangement links TRBV6-1 to TRBJ2-7, with 7 nucleotides matching TRBD2. The CDR3 runs to 15 residues. CDR1 is MNHNS, CDR2 SASEGT, per germline. Trimming removed 2 bases from V and 4 bases from J; junction bases left unmatched: 8. The CDR3 coding sequence is TGTGCCAGCAGTGAATGGGGCGGGAGTGGATACGAGCAGTACTTC. This sequence encodes CASSEWGGSGYEQYF.

The rearrangement joins TRBV6-5 to TRBJ2-2; 9 bases match TRBD1. The V gene's germline CDR1 is MNHEY and CDR2 SVGAGI. V gave up 2 bases and J gave up 5 bases; unmatched junction bases: 3. CDR3 length: 15 residues. CDR3 sequence: CASSYPTGGTGELFF. In DNA form, the CDR3 reads TGTGCCAGCAGTTACCCGACAGGGGGGACCGGGGAGCTGTTTTTT.

The CDR3 sequence: CASSGRRGRDTEAFF. DNA of the CDR3: TGTGCCAGCAGCGGGCGCAGGGGGCGCGACACTGAAGCTTTCTTT. The chain links TRBV7-9 to TRBJ1-1, with 8 bases lining up with TRBD1. Trimming at V came to 5 bases and at J to 3 bases, leaving 8 bases not matched to a gene. This CDR3 has 15 amino acids. Germline loops: CDR1 SEHNR, CDR2 FQNEAQ (reference sequence).

This clone was counted between two and nine times. The chain links TRBV5-1 to TRBJ2-1, with 12 bases fitting TRBD1. The germline gives CDR1 SGHRS, CDR2 YFSETQ. This CDR3 region has 17 residues. V lost 3 bases, J lost 3 bases, and 7 bases stayed unmatched. The CDR3 DNA sequence: TGCGCCAGCAGCTACTCCGGGACAGGGGGCGTCTACAATGAGCAGTTCTTC. The encoded protein is CASSYSGTGGVYNEQFF. Full variable domain (remainder filled in from reference TRBV5-1 and TRBJ2-1): KAGVTQTPRYLIKTRGQQVTLSCSPISGHRSVSWYQQTPGQGLQFLFEYFSETQRNKGNFPGRFSGRQFSNSRSEMNVSTLELGDSALYLCASSYSGTGGVYNEQFFGPGTRLTVL.

The V and J genes are TRBV27 and TRBJ2-7, with 12 bases aligning to TRBD2. The length of the CDR3 is 16 residues. In germline, CDR1 is MNHEY, CDR2 SMNVEV (reference sequence). The V and J ends lost 2 bases and 4 bases, in that order; junction bases with no gene match: 6. The CDR3 here is CASSLGVLAGGYEQYF. The DNA of the CDR3 is TGTGCCAGCAGTTTAGGGGTACTAGCGGGAGGTTACGAGCAGTACTTC.

The chain joins TRBV9 to TRBJ2-3; 9 nucleotides line up with TRBD2. Germline lookup yields CDR1 SGDLS and CDR2 YYNGEE. Trimming removed 3 bases from V and 8 bases from J; junction bases left unmatched: 13. The CDR3 is 16 residues long. The CDR3: CASSAPGLASVGTQYF. In nucleotides, the CDR3 is TGTGCCAGCAGCGCGCCGGGACTAGCTTCAGTCGGTACGCAGTATTTT.

V gene TRBV18 combines with J gene TRBJ1-1, with D possibly TRBD1 on 5 matching bases. V lost 10 bases to trimming and J lost 2 bases, with 14 bases between them. Germline CDR1 and CDR2: KGHSH and LQKENI. This CDR3 comprises 13 residues. CDR3 sequence reads: CATQQVTNTEAFF. In nucleotides, the CDR3 is TGTGCCACCCAACAGGTTACAAACACTGAAGCTTTCTTT.

J is TRBJ2-7 and V is TRBV5-4; D call uncertain. The CDR3 length is 13 residues. Trimming left V 4 bases short and J 0 bases short, with 8 bases between. Germline loops: CDR1 SGHNT, CDR2 YYREEE (reference sequence). CDR3 nucleotides: TGTGCCAGCAGCCCCGAGATCTCCTACGAGCAGTACTTC. As protein: CASSPEISYEQYF.